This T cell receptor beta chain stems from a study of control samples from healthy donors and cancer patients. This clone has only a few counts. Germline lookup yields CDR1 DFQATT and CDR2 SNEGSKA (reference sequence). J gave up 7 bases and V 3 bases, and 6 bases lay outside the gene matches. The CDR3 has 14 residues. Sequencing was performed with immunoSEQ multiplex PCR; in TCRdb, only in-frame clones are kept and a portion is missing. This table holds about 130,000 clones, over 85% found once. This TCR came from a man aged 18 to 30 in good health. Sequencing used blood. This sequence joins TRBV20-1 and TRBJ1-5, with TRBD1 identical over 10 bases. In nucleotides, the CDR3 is TGCAGTGCTAGTGTGGGGACAGGGGCCCAGCCCCAGCATTTT. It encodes CSASVGTGAQPQHF.